This entry is about one T cell receptor (beta chain). The antigen remains undetermined. The PCR was carried out with 60 Vbeta primers and 13 Jbeta primers. Using immunoSEQ multiplex PCR, the repertoire was profiled, and TCRdb retains in-frame clones only, with some absent. This sample has about 150,000 clones, with more than 60% found just once. V was shortened by 0 bases and J by 1 base, with 10 bases between the two germline ends. CDR3 length equals 16 residues. Germline values: CDR1 KGHSH, CDR2 LQKENI. These data are taken from a study of cytomegalovirus exposure and HLA in healthy donors. Study-wide results and limits: The study reported that TCR beta sequences accurately predicted HLA-A and HLA-B alleles in most subjects. Among TCR beta chains, those listed as cytomegalovirus-associated numbered over 150. In an earlier analysis, in approximately 630 donors, most V segments appeared productive either ~90% or ~30% of the time. On later analysis, the bulk of CMV-associated TCR beta chains appeared to be HLA-restricted.

The sample comprised PBMCs. This sequence was found in a man in his forties in good health and CMV-seropositive. The chain carries TRBV18 and TRBJ2-1; perhaps TRBD1 as D (5 bases). CDR3 sequence: CASSPPVRGSYNEQFF. DNA of the CDR3: TGTGCCAGCTCACCACCGGTAAGGGGTTCCTACAATGAGCAGTTCTTC.